The 27 T cell receptor beta chains reported below all come from one sample, sequenced in a study of blood T cell repertoires in COVID-19. The repertoire was sequenced with immunoSEQ multiplex PCR; TCRdb's copy has only in-frame clones and lacks some. The table has 150,000 to 200,000 clones, approximately 80% seen once; the top ten hold roughly 17%. The sample was PBMCs or T cells enriched from blood (not recorded which). These receptors all stem from a woman aged 45 to 65 who had recovered from COVID-19.

The rearrangement joins TRBV10-1 to TRBJ2-2; the match to TRBD2 covers 10 bases. V lost 5 bases to trimming and J lost 0 bases; unmatched junction nucleotides: 0. This CDR3 has 15 residues. Germline CDR1 is WNHNN and CDR2 is SYGVQD (reference sequence). The chain's CDR3 is CASSLAGANTGELFF. DNA of the CDR3: TGCGCCAGCAGTCTAGCGGGGGCGAACACCGGGGAGCTGTTTTTT.

The gene calls are TRBV19 and TRBJ2-1, with a tentative D call TRBD2 (6 bases). The CDR3 runs to 15 residues. Germline loops: CDR1 LNHDA, CDR2 SQIVND (reference sequence). V was shortened by 4 bases and J by 0 bases, with 10 bases between the two germline ends. As DNA, the CDR3 is TGTGCCAGTAGTAAGAGCGGGTACTCCTACAATGAGCAGTTCTTC. As protein: CASSKSGYSYNEQFF.

The chain uses TRBV7-9 and TRBJ1-3; perhaps TRBD1 as D (5 bases). Trimming left V 1 base short and J 0 bases short, with 10 bases between. The CDR3 extends over 16 amino acids. Germline V gives CDR1 SEHNR, CDR2 FQNEAQ (reference sequence). The CDR3 sequence: CASSLGQGLSGNTIYF. In DNA form, the CDR3 reads TGTGCCAGCAGCTTAGGTCAGGGACTCTCTGGAAACACCATATATTTT.

V gene TRBV5-6 combines with J gene TRBJ2-7, with D possibly matching TRBD1 (5 bases). The CDR3 spans 11 residues. The germline V and J ends were trimmed by 1 base and 7 bases, with 6 bases remaining between them. CDR1 and CDR2 (germline): SGHDT, YYEEEE. For the CDR3, the DNA is TGTGCCAGCAGCTTGAGGGGAGAGCAGTACTTC. Translated, it gives CASSLRGEQYF.

V usage is TRBV2 and J usage is TRBJ1-1; TRBD1 matches at 7 bases. With 7 bases clipped from V and 4 bases from J, the junction kept 9 bases outside the gene matches. The CDR3 extends over 14 amino acids. Germline-derived CDR1 and CDR2 are SNHLY and FYNNEI. CDR3 amino acids: CASTMTGTLTEAFF. The CDR3 DNA reads as TGTGCCAGCACGATGACAGGGACCCTCACTGAAGCTTTCTTT.

This rearrangement joins TRBV29-1 to TRBJ2-7, with 10 bases fitting TRBD1. The CDR3 runs 15 residues. CDR1 is SQVTM, CDR2 ANQGSEA, per germline. Germline trimming cut 7 bases from V and 7 bases from J; bases unmatched to any gene: 16. CDR3 residues: CSARIGTGAVREQYF. CDR3 nucleotide sequence: TGCAGCGCACGGATAGGGACAGGGGCCGTGAGGGAGCAGTACTTC.

The chain is built from TRBV27 and TRBJ2-7; possible D gene TRBD2, 6 bases. Deletions cut 3 bases from V and 0 bases from J, with 9 bases between. Germline CDR1 is MNHEY and CDR2 is SMNVEV (reference sequence). The CDR3 is 14 amino acids. CDR3 coding DNA: TGTGCCAGCAGTTTTACGGGAGTCTCCTACGAGCAGTACTTC. Translated: CASSFTGVSYEQYF.

This sequence joins TRBV7-9 and TRBJ2-1; 9 bases agree with TRBD1. The germline V gene encodes CDR1 SEHNR and CDR2 FQNEAQ (reference sequence). There are 15 residues in the CDR3. Trimming removed 4 bases from V and 4 bases from J; junction bases left unmatched: 5. The CDR3 coding sequence is TGTGCCAGCAGCTGGGCCGGGACAGGGTACAATGAGCAGTTCTTC. This codes for CASSWAGTGYNEQFF.

This chain joins TRBV13 and TRBJ1-1; unclear D gene. The V end was cut by 2 bases, the J end by 0 bases, with 4 bases between. The CDR3 is 13 residues long. Germline lookup yields CDR1 PRHDT and CDR2 FYEKMQ (reference sequence). The CDR3 protein is CASSLRVNTEAFF. The CDR3 nucleotides are TGTGCCAGCAGCTTACGGGTGAACACTGAAGCTTTCTTT.

This sequence joins TRBV5-5 and TRBJ1-4, with D hard to call. V shed 4 bases and J shed 4 bases, with 14 bases lying between them. This CDR3 comprises 15 residues. Germline lookup yields CDR1 SGHKS and CDR2 YYEKEE (reference sequence). CDR3 residues: CASSPNSGLNEKLFF. DNA of the CDR3: TGTGCCAGCAGCCCGAACTCAGGACTTAATGAAAAACTGTTTTTT.

This chain connects TRBV3-1 (or the pseudogene TRBV3-2) to TRBJ1-6; a weak D match, TRBD1 (5 bases). Trimming took 1 base from V and 9 from J, leaving 19 bases between them. Per germline, CDR1 LGHDT and CDR2 YNNKEL (reference sequence). The CDR3 consists of 17 residues. In DNA, the CDR3 is TGTGCCAGCAGCCAAGGGTTAGGTGCAGGTAGGGGTTCACCCCTCCACTTT. It yields the protein CASSQGLGAGRGSPLHF.

This clone has just a few counts. The chain is built from TRBV6-5 and TRBJ2-7; D is undetermined. V was cut by 2 bases and J by 6 bases, with 17 bases left in between. This CDR3 has 15 residues. Germline CDR1 and CDR2: MNHEY and SVGAGI. DNA for the CDR3: TGTGCCAGCAGTTACCCATCCTCCGTTAAGCGCGAGCAGTACTTC. Protein sequence: CASSYPSSVKREQYF.

V gene TRBV10-3 combines with J gene TRBJ2-1; D is possibly TRBD1 (6 bases). V was cut by 4 bases and J by 3 bases, with 19 bases left in between. Germline loops: CDR1 ENHRY, CDR2 SYGVKD. The CDR3 is made up of 17 amino acids. This CDR3 reads CAISVGQGKGVYNEQFF. CDR3 coding DNA: TGTGCCATCAGTGTTGGCCAGGGCAAGGGGGTCTACAATGAGCAGTTCTTC.

This rearrangement joins TRBV28 to TRBJ1-2; D remains ambiguous. Trimming shortened V by 1 base and J by 2 bases, and 8 bases separated the two germline ends. The CDR3 is made up of 14 amino acids. Germline values: CDR1 MDHEN, CDR2 SYDVKM. The CDR3 protein is CASSLLARNYGYTF. The DNA of the CDR3 is TGTGCCAGCAGTTTATTGGCCAGAAACTATGGCTACACCTTC.

The chain carries TRBV19 and TRBJ1-3; 9 bases match TRBD1. Per the germline V gene, CDR1 is LNHDA and CDR2 is SQIVND (reference sequence). V lost 7 bases, J lost 3 bases, and 7 bases stayed unmatched. The CDR3 contains 15 residues. CDR3 sequence: CASTKDRGYGNTIYF. CDR3 bases: TGTGCCAGTACTAAGGACAGGGGTTATGGAAACACCATATATTTT.

There are a few counts of this clone. The chain combines TRBV27 with TRBJ1-6, with TRBD1 identical over 7 bases. CDR1 is MNHEY and CDR2 is SMNVEV in the germline V gene (reference sequence). The V segment lost 5 bases and the J segment 7 bases; nucleotides outside the gene matches: 5. This CDR3 has 14 amino acids. This CDR3 is CASSPGTANSPLHF. The CDR3 nucleotides are TGTGCCAGCAGTCCCGGGACAGCAAATTCACCCCTCCACTTT.

V gene TRBV29-1 combines with J gene TRBJ2-3; TRBD1 aligns across 7 bases. The CDR3 runs 14 residues. Germline-derived CDR1 and CDR2 are SQVTM and ANQGSEA. V trimming: 5 bases; J trimming: 3 bases; junction bases outside the gene matches: 8. The CDR3 DNA sequence: TGCAGCGTTCGCACCGGGACAGTTACAGATACGCAGTATTTT. Its translation: CSVRTGTVTDTQYF.

The chain employs TRBV6-5 and TRBJ1-2; D is unclear. Trimming took off 6 bases at V and 2 bases at J, with 7 bases between the two ends. The CDR3 spans 12 residues. Germline V gene data show CDR1 as MNHEY and CDR2 as SVGAGI. The CDR3 here is CASSRENYGYTF. In nucleotides, the CDR3 is TGTGCCAGCAGCCGGGAAAACTATGGCTACACCTTC.

This clone was detected only a few times. The rearrangement joins TRBV3-1 (or the pseudogene TRBV3-2) to TRBJ1-4; D might be TRBD1 (6 bases). The CDR3 is 15 residues long. The germline V and J ends were trimmed by 5 bases and 8 bases, with 18 bases remaining between them. Germline V lookup: CDR1 LGHDT, CDR2 YNNKEL (reference sequence). CDR3 DNA sequence: TGTGCCAGCAGCGAACAGGGACGGGGAGGGGAAAAACTGTTTTTT. It codes for CASSEQGRGGEKLFF.

This chain uses TRBV7-6 with TRBJ2-1; TRBD1 matches 7 bases. Trimming took 3 bases from V and 7 from J; bases not matched to a gene: 9. The germline V gene has CDR1 SGHVS and CDR2 FNYEAQ. CDR3 size: 15 residues. CDR3 region: CASSLNRGLVNEQFF. The CDR3 DNA follows: TGTGCCAGCAGCTTGAACAGGGGTTTGGTAAATGAGCAGTTCTTC.

V gene TRBV29-1 combines with J gene TRBJ2-7; D possibly corresponds to TRBD2 (5 bases). Per the germline V gene, CDR1 is SQVTM and CDR2 is ANQGSEA. The CDR3 has 15 residues. Trimming stripped 1 base from V and 2 bases from J, with 15 bases between. In nucleotides, the CDR3 is TGCAGCGTTGAAGGTTTAGAGCGGACCGCCTACGAGCAGTACTTC. This translates into CSVEGLERTAYEQYF.

The chain recombines TRBV7-8 with TRBJ2-7; D might be TRBD1 (6 bases). The CDR3 is made up of 15 amino acids. Per germline, CDR1 SGHVS and CDR2 FQNEAQ. V lost 5 bases and J lost 0, with 14 bases in between. CDR3 nucleotides: TGTGCCAGCAGCATAGGTCTGGACAGCTCCTACGAGCAGTACTTC. Amino acids: CASSIGLDSSYEQYF.

The V gene is TRBV28, the J gene TRBJ1-2; a possible D gene is TRBD1 (5 bases). CDR1 is MDHEN, CDR2 SYDVKM, per germline. The CDR3 loop spans 14 amino acids. Deletions cut 2 bases from V and 2 bases from J, with 9 bases between. The CDR3 DNA reads TGTGCCAGCAGTTTAGGGGCAGGGAACTATGGCTACACCTTC. This encodes CASSLGAGNYGYTF.

This chain uses TRBV5-1 with TRBJ2-3; the match to TRBD1 covers 9 bases. CDR1 and CDR2 (germline): SGHRS, YFSETQ. The J segment lost 0 bases and the V segment lost 3 bases, leaving 2 bases of the junction unmatched. The CDR3 runs 15 residues. The CDR3 reads CASSWTGESTDTQYF. DNA for the CDR3: TGCGCCAGCAGCTGGACAGGGGAAAGCACAGATACGCAGTATTTT.

This chain connects TRBV7-8 to TRBJ2-1; 9 bases map to TRBD2. Germline V gene data show CDR1 as SGHVS and CDR2 as FQNEAQ. J was trimmed by 6 bases and V by 1 base; bases with no gene match: 7. This CDR3 is 16 amino acids long. CDR3 coding DNA: TGTGCCAGCAGCTTAGAGGGGACTAGCCCTTCCAATGAGCAGTTCTTC. It specifies CASSLEGTSPSNEQFF.

The V and J genes are TRBV6-5 and TRBJ1-4, with D unresolved. Trimming shortened V by 8 bases and J by 0 bases, and 7 bases separated the two germline ends. CDR3 size: 13 residues. CDR1 and CDR2 (germline): MNHEY, SVGAGI. Here the CDR3 DNA reads TGTGCCAGCCAGACACCAACTAATGAAAAACTGTTTTTT. Its protein is CASQTPTNEKLFF.

V and J are TRBV28 and TRBJ2-6; D might be TRBD2 (6 bases). V dropped 11 bases and J dropped 4 bases, with 18 bases sitting between them. CDR3 length equals 15 residues. Germline assignment: CDR1 MDHEN and CDR2 SYDVKM. CDR3 sequence reads: CAVEMGGPGANVLTF. CDR3 DNA sequence: TGTGCCGTAGAAATGGGAGGTCCCGGGGCCAACGTCCTGACTTTC. Combining the CDR3 with reference TRBV28 and TRBJ2-6 gives the whole variable domain DVKVTQSSRYLVKRTGEKVFLECVQDMDHENMFWYRQDPGLGLRLIYFSYDVKMKEKGDIPEGYSVSREKKERFSLILESASTNQTSMYLCAVEMGGPGANVLTFGAGSRLTVL.